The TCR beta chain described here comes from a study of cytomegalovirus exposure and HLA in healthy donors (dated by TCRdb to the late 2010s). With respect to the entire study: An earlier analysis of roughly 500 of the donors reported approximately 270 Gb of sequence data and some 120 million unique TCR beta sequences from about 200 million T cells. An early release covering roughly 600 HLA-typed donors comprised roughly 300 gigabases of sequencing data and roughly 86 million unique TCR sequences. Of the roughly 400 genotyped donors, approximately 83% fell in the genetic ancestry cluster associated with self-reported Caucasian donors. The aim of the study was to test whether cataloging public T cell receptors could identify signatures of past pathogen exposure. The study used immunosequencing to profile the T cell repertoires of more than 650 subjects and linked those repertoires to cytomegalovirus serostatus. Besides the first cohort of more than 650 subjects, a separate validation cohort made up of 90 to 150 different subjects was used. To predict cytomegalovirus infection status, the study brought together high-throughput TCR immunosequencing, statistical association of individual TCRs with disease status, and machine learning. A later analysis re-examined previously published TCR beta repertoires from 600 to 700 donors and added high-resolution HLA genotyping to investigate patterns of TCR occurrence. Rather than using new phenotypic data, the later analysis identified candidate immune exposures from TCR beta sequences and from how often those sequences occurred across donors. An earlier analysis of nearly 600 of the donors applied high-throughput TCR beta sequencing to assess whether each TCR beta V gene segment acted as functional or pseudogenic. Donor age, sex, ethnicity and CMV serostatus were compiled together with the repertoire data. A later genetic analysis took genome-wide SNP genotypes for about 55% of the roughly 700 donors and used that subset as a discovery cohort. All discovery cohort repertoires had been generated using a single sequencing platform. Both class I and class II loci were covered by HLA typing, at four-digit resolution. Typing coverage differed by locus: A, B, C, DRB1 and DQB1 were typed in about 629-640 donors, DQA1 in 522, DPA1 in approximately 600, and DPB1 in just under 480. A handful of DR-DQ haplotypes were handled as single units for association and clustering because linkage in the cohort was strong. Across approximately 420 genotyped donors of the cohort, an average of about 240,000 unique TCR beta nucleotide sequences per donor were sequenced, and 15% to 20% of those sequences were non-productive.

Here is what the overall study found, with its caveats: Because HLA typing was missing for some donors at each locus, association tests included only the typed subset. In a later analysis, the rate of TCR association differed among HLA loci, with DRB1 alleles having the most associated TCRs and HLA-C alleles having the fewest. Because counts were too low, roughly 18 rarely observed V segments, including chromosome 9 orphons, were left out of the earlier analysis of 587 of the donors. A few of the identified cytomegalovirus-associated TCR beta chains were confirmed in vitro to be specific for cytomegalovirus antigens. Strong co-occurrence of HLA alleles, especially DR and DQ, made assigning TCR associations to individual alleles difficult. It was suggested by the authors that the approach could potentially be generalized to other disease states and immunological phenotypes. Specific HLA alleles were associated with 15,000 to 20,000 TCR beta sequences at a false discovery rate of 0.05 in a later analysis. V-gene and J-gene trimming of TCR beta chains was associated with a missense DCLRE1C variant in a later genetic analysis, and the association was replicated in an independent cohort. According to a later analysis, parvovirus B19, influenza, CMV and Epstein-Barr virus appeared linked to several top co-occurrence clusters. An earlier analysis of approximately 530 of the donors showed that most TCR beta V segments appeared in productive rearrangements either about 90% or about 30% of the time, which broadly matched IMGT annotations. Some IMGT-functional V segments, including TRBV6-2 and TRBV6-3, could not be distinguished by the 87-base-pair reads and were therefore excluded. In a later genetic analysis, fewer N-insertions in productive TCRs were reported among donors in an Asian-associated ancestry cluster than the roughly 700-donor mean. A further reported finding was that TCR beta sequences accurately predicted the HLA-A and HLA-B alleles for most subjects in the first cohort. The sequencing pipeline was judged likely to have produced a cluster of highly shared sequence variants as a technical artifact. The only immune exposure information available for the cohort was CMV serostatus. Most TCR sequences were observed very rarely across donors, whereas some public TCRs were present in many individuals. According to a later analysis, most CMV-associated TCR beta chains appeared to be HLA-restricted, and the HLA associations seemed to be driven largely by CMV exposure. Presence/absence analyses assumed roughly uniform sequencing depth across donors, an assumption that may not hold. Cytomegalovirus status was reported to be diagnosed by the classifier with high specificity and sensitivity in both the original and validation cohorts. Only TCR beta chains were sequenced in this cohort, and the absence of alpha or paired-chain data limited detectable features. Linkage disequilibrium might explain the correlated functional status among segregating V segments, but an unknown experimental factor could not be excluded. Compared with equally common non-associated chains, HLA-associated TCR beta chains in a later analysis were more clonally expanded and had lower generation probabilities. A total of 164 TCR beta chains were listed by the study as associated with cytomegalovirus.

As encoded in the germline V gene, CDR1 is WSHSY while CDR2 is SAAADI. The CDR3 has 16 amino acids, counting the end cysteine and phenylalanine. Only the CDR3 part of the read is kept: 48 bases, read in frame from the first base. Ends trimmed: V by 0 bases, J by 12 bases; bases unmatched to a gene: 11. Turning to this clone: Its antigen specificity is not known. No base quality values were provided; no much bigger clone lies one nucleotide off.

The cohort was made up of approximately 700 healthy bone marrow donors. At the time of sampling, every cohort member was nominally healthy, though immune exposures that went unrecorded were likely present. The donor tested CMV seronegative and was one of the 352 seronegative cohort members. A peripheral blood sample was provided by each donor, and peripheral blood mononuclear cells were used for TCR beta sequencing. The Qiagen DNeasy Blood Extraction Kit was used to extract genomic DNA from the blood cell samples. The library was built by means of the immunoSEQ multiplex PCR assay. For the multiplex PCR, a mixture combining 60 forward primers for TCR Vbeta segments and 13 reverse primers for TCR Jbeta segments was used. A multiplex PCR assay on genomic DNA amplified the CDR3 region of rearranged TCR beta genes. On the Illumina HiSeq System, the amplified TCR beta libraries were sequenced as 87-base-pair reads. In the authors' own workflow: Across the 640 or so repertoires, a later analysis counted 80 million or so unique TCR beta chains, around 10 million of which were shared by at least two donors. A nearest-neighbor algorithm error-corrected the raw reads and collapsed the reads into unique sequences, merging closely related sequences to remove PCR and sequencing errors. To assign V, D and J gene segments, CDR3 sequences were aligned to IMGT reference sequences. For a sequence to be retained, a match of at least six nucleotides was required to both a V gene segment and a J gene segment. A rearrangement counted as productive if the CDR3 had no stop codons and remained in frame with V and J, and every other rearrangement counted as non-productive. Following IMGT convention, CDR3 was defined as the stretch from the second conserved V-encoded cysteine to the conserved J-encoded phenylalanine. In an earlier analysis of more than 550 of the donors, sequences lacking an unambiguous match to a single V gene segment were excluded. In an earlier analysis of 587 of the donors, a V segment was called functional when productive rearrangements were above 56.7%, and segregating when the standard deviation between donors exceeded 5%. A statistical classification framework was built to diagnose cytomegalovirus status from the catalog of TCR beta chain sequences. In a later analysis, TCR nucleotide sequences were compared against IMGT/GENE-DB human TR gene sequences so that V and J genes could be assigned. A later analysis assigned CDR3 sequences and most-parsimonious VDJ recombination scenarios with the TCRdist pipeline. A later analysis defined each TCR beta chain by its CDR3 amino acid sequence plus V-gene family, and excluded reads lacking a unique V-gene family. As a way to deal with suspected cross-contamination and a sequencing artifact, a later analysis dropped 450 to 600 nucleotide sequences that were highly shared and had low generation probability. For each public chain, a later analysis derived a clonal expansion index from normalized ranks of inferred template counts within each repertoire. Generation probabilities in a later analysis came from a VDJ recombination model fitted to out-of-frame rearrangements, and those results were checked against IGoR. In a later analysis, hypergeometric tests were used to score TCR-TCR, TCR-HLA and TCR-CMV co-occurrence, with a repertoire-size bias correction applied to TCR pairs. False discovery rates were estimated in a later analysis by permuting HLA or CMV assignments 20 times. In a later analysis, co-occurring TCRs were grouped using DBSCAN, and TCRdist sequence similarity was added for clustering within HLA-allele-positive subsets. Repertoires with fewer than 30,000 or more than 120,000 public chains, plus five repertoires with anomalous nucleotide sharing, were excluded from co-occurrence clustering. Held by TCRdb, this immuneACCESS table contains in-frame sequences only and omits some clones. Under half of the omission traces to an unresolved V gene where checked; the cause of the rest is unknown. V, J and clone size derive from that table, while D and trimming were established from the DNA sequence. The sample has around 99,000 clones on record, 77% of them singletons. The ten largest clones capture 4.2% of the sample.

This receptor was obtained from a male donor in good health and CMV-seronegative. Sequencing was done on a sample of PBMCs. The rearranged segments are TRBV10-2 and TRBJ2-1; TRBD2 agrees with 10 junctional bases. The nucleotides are TGCGCCAGCAGTGAGTCTCTCCCAGCGGGAGGGCCGGGGCAGTTCTTC. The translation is CASSESLPAGGPGQFF.